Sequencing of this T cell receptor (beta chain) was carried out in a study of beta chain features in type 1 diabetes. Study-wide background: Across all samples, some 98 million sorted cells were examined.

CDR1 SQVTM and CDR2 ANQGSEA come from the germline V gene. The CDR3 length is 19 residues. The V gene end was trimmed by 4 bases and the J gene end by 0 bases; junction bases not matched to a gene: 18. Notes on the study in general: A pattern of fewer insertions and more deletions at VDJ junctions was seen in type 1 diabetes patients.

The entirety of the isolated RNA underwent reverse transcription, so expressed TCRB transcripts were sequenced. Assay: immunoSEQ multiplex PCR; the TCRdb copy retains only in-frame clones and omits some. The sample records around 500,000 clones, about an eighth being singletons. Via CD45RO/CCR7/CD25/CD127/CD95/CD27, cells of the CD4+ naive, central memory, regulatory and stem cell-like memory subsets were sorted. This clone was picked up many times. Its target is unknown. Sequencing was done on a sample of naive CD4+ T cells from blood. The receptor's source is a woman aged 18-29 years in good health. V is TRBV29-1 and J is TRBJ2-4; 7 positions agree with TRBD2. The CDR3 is CSVVASSKRDLLAKNIQYF. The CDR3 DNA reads TGCAGCGTTGTAGCCTCTTCTAAGCGGGACTTACTAGCCAAAAACATTCAGTACTTC.